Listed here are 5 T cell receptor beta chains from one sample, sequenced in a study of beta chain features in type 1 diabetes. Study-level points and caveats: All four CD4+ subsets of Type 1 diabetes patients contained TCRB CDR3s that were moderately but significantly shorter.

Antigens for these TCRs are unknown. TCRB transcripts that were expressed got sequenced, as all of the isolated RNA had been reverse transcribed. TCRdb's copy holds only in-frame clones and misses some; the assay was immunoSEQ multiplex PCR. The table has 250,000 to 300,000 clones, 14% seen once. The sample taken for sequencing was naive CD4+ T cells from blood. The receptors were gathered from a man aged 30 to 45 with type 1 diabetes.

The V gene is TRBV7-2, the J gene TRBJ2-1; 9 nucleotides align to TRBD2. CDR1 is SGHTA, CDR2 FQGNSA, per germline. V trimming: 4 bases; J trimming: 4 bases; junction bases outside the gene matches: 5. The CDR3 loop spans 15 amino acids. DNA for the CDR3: TGTGCCAGCAGCTGGGCTAGCGGGAAATACAATGAGCAGTTCTTC. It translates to CASSWASGKYNEQFF.

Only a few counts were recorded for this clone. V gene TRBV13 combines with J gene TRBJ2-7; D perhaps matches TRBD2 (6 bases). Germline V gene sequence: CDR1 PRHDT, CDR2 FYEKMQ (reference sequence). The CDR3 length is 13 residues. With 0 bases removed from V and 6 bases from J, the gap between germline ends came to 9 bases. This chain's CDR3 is CASSLGRTIEQYF. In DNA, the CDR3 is TGTGCCAGCAGCTTAGGCCGGACTATCGAGCAGTACTTC.

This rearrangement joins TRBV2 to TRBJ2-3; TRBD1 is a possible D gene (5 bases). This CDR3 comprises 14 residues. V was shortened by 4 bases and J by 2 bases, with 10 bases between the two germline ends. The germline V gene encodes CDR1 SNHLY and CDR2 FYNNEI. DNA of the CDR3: TGTGCCAGCAGTGTTCGACAGTACACAGATACGCAGTATTTT. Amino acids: CASSVRQYTDTQYF. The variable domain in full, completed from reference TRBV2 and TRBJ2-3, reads EPEVTQTPSHQVTQMGQEVILRCVPISNHLYFYWYRQILGQKVEFLVSFYNNEISEKSEIFDDQFSVERPDGSNFTLKIRSTKLEDSAMYFCASSVRQYTDTQYFGPGTRLTVL.

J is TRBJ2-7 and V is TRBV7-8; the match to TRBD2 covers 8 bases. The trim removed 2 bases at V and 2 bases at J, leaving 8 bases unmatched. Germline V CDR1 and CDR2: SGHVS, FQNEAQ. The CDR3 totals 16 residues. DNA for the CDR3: TGTGCCAGCAGCTTAAATGCCGGGACTAGTCCCTACGAGCAGTACTTC. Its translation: CASSLNAGTSPYEQYF.

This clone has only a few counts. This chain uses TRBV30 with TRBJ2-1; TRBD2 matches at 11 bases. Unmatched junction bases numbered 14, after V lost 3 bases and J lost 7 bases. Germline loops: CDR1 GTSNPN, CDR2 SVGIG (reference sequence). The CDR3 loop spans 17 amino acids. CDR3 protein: CAWRSLAGVSGYNEQFF. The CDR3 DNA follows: TGTGCCTGGAGGTCACTAGCGGGAGTGAGTGGTTATAATGAGCAGTTCTTC.